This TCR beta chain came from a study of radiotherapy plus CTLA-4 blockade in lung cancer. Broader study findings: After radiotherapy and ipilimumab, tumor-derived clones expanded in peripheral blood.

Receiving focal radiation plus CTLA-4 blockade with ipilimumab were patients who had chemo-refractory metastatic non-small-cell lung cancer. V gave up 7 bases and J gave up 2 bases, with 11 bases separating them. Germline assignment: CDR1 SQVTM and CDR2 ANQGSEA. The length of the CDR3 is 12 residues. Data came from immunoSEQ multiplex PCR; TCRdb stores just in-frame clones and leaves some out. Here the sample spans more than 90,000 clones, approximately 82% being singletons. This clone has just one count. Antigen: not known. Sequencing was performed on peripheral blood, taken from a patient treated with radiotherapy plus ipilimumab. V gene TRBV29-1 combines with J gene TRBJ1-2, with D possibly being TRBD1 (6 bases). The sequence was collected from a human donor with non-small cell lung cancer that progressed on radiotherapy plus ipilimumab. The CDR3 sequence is CSAGGQNYGYTF. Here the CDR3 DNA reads TGCAGCGCCGGTGGACAGAACTATGGCTACACCTTC.